This T cell receptor beta chain was obtained from a study of long-term antiretroviral therapy in people with HIV. The CDR3 loop spans 14 amino acids. Per the germline V gene, CDR1 is SGHRS and CDR2 is YFSETQ. V shed 6 bases and J shed 2 bases, with 13 bases lying between them. Version v3.0 of the immunoSEQ assay was performed at survey level. Sequencing aimed at about 35,000-55,000 T-cell genomes per sample. Sequenced by immunoSEQ multiplex PCR; TCRdb stores in-frame clones only, minus some. Here the sample spans 20,000 to 25,000 clones, less than 85% being singletons. Cryopreserved PBMC numbered roughly 0.85-10 million per sample before DNA extraction.

The source is a man aged 35-49 years with HIV. This specimen was unsorted PBMCs, taken 0.5 years before starting antiretroviral therapy. The chain uses TRBV5-1 and TRBJ2-3; D gene uncertain. The CDR3 loop reads CASTSDSHTDTQYF. The DNA of the CDR3 is TGCGCCAGCACCTCCGACTCTCACACAGATACGCAGTATTTT.